This TCR beta chain came from a study of liver allograft versus peripheral blood T cells. The overall study: T cell receptor repertoires in transplanted livers were compared with those in recipients' peripheral blood.

This clonotype was observed a few times. Antigen specificity is unknown. The study's findings and limits: According to reports, the T cell receptor repertoires inside liver allografts differed from those in peripheral blood.

TCRdb reanalysed the reads using MiXCR and keeps one entry per CDR3 protein. This repertoire shows about 5,300 distinct CDR3 sequences, approximately 15% found once; its top ten account for about 10%. V was pared by 0 bases and J by 5 bases, with 6 bases of the junction left unmatched. CDR3 length: 15 residues. Germline V CDR1 and CDR2: SGDLS, YYNGEE. This chain links TRBV9 with TRBJ2-3; 7 nucleotides align to TRBD1. This TCR came from a human patient who had a liver transplant. A share of the T cells may be of graft donor origin. The CDR3 DNA follows: TGTGCCAGCAGCGTAGCCCCCAACAGGGGAGATACGCAGTATTTT. Translating gives CASSVAPNRGDTQYF.